What follows are 21 T cell receptor beta chains derived from one specimen sequenced in a study of cytomegalovirus exposure and HLA in healthy donors. Primers included in the PCR were 60 Vbeta and 13 Jbeta primers. Only in-frame clones appear in the TCRdb table, and some are missing; sequencing was by immunoSEQ multiplex PCR. The sample consists of some 150,000 clones, roughly 79% of them appearing once. Source material: PBMCs. These receptors were collected from a woman aged 35 to 49 in good health and CMV-seronegative.

The chain recombines TRBV19 with TRBJ1-1; D possibly corresponds to TRBD1 (5 bases). Trimming removed 4 bases at V and 0 bases at J, with 12 bases between. Germline CDR1 reads LNHDA; CDR2 reads SQIVND (reference sequence). CDR3 length: 15 residues. CDR3 bases: TGTGCCAGTAGTACAACTGGGGGGATGAACACTGAAGCTTTCTTT. It is translated as CASSTTGGMNTEAFF.

The gene calls are TRBV18 and TRBJ2-7; 11 nucleotides line up with TRBD1. The CDR3 runs 15 residues. CDR1 is KGHSH, CDR2 LQKENI, per germline. V lost 2 bases and J lost 2; bases outside the gene matches: 2. Written as DNA, the CDR3 is TGTGCCAGCTCACCAGGGACAGGGGGGCCCTACGAGCAGTACTTC. The encoded protein is CASSPGTGGPYEQYF.

This chain connects TRBV10-3 to TRBJ1-1; maybe TRBD1 (5 bases). Germline V gene lookup returns CDR1 ENHRY and CDR2 SYGVKD. This CDR3 is 13 amino acids long. Trimming removed 7 bases from V and 1 base from J, with 10 bases in between. CDR3 amino acids: CAINAQGNTEAFF. The CDR3 DNA follows: TGTGCCATCAATGCCCAGGGGAACACTGAAGCTTTCTTT.

This clone has just one count. The V call is TRBV27, the J call TRBJ1-1; D not resolved. The V and J ends lost 5 bases and 0 bases respectively, with 7 bases between them. CDR1 and CDR2 from the germline V gene are MNHEY and SMNVEV (reference sequence). This CDR3 has 13 amino acids. CDR3 in DNA: TGTGCCAGCAGTCTGGCACTGAACACTGAAGCTTTCTTT. This translates into CASSLALNTEAFF.

V usage is TRBV19 and J usage is TRBJ2-1; the match to TRBD2 covers 11 bases. V shed 6 bases, J shed 3 bases, and the junction held 4 bases outside the gene matches. Germline lookup yields CDR1 LNHDA and CDR2 SQIVND (reference sequence). The CDR3 length is 15 residues. This CDR3 is CASSMTSGNYNEQFF. The CDR3 coding sequence is TGTGCCAGTAGCATGACTAGCGGGAACTACAATGAGCAGTTCTTC. Combining the CDR3 with reference TRBV19 and TRBJ2-1 gives the whole variable domain DGGITQSPKYLFRKEGQNVTLSCEQNLNHDAMYWYRQDPGQGLRLIYYSQIVNDFQKGDIAEGYSVSREKKESFPLTVTSAQKNPTAFYLCASSMTSGNYNEQFFGPGTRLTVL.

The genes are TRBV19 and TRBJ2-7, with 9 bases fitting TRBD2. V gave up 7 bases and J gave up 0 bases; unmatched junction bases: 7. Germline V gives CDR1 LNHDA, CDR2 SQIVND (reference sequence). This CDR3 contains 15 residues. CDR3 region: CASTPSGANSYEQYF. Written as DNA, the CDR3 is TGTGCCAGTACTCCTAGCGGGGCCAACTCCTACGAGCAGTACTTC.

This chain connects TRBV2 to TRBJ2-7, with 8 bases matching TRBD2. The CDR3 is 13 amino acids. Unmatched junction bases numbered 7, after V lost 6 bases and J lost 6 bases. Per the germline V gene, CDR1 is SNHLY and CDR2 is FYNNEI. The CDR3 loop is CASSLASGGEQYF. CDR3 DNA sequence: TGTGCCAGCAGCCTAGCGAGCGGGGGCGAGCAGTACTTC.

The V call is TRBV4-2, the J call TRBJ1-4; no clear D gene. Trimming took 0 bases from V and 5 from J, leaving 7 bases between them. CDR1 and CDR2 (germline): LGHNA, YNFKEQ. This CDR3 is built from 14 residues. The CDR3 spells CASSQDSANEKLFF. CDR3 DNA sequence: TGTGCCAGCAGCCAAGACAGTGCAAATGAAAAACTGTTTTTT.

The V and J genes are TRBV6-5 and TRBJ1-2, with no clear D. CDR3 length: 13 amino acids. V gave up 6 bases and J gave up 6 bases, with 14 bases separating them. Germline assignment: CDR1 MNHEY and CDR2 SVGAGI. In DNA, the CDR3 is TGTGCCAGCAGACAAGACAAACCACATGGCTACACCTTC. Encoded protein: CASRQDKPHGYTF.

The genes are TRBV18 and TRBJ1-1; D perhaps matches TRBD1 (6 bases). Germline lookup yields CDR1 KGHSH and CDR2 LQKENI. This CDR3 spans 14 amino acids. Trimming removed 0 bases at V and 3 bases at J, with 8 bases between. The chain's CDR3 is CASSPPNRDTEAFF. CDR3 nucleotide sequence: TGTGCCAGCTCACCACCAAACAGGGACACTGAAGCTTTCTTT. Supplemented by reference TRBV18 and TRBJ1-1, the full variable domain reads NAGVMQNPRHLVRRRGQEARLRCSPMKGHSHVYWYRQLPEEGLKFMVYLQKENIIDESGMPKERFSAEFPKEGPSILRIQQVVRGDSAAYFCASSPPNRDTEAFFGQGTRLTVV.

The rearrangement uses TRBV28 and TRBJ2-7; a weak D match, TRBD2 (5 bases). CDR1 is MDHEN and CDR2 is SYDVKM in the germline V gene. V lost 4 bases, J lost 3 bases, and 7 bases lay in between. CDR3 length: 12 amino acids. The CDR3 sequence is CASSSAGYEQYF. CDR3 nucleotide sequence: TGTGCCAGCAGTTCTGCGGGCTACGAGCAGTACTTC.

This clone was detected a few times. This chain joins TRBV5-6 and TRBJ1-5, with D perhaps matching TRBD1 (5 bases). CDR1 SGHDT and CDR2 YYEEEE come from the germline V gene. Trimming shortened V by 2 bases and J by 5 bases, and 5 bases separated the two germline ends. The CDR3 sequence is 12 residues long. The CDR3 region has the DNA TGTGCCAGCAGCTTAGGGGATCAGCCCCAGCATTTT. As protein: CASSLGDQPQHF.

The J gene is TRBJ1-1, the V gene TRBV18; D is unresolved. The V gene's germline CDR1 is KGHSH and CDR2 LQKENI. The CDR3 has 13 amino acids. V was trimmed by 3 bases and J by 6 bases, leaving 11 bases between them. The CDR3 bases are TGTGCCAGCTCACCTTCTATTGTCGCTGAAGCTTTCTTT. Translation gives CASSPSIVAEAFF.

V gene TRBV19 combines with J gene TRBJ2-6; the match to TRBD1 covers 11 bases. CDR1 LNHDA and CDR2 SQIVND come from the germline V gene (reference sequence). The CDR3 consists of 19 residues. V trimming: 3 bases; J trimming: 3 bases; junction bases outside the gene matches: 10. DNA for the CDR3: TGTGCCAGTAGTATGGGTGGGACAGGGGGTCTAGGTGGGGCCAACGTCCTGACTTTC. Its translation: CASSMGGTGGLGGANVLTF.

The chain has TRBV6-5 and TRBJ2-7; tentatively, D is TRBD1 (6 bases). The germline gives CDR1 MNHEY, CDR2 SVGAGI. This CDR3 region has 13 residues. Trimming removed 10 bases at V and 6 bases at J, with 19 bases between. The CDR3 DNA is TGTGCCACGTCCAGGGGACAAGGGGTCGAGCAGTACTTC. Translating gives CATSRGQGVEQYF.

The rearrangement uses TRBV5-6 and TRBJ1-5; no firm D call. The V end was cut by 2 bases, the J end by 3 bases, with 6 bases between. The CDR3 contains 13 residues. CDR1 is SGHDT, CDR2 YYEEEE, per germline. For the CDR3, the DNA is TGTGCCAGCAGCTTTGACAACAATCAGCCCCAGCATTTT. This encodes CASSFDNNQPQHF.

V usage is TRBV5-1 and J usage is TRBJ2-1; TRBD2 aligns across 10 bases. The CDR3 runs 16 residues. CDR1 and CDR2 from the germline V gene are SGHRS and YFSETQ. The V and J ends lost 3 bases and 2 bases, in that order; junction bases with no gene match: 5. The CDR3 loop reads CASSSIAGGPYNEQFF. The CDR3 DNA sequence: TGCGCCAGCAGCTCCATAGCGGGAGGTCCCTACAATGAGCAGTTCTTC.

For the CDR3, the DNA is TGTGCCAGTAGCACATCCCAGGGGGCGGGCGAGCAGTACTTC. This codes for CASSTSQGAGEQYF. J is TRBJ2-7 and V is TRBV19; 8 nucleotides match TRBD1. V was clipped by 6 bases and J by 6 bases; unmatched bases: 10. Germline V gives CDR1 LNHDA, CDR2 SQIVND (reference sequence). The CDR3 length is 14 residues.

This rearrangement joins TRBV19 to TRBJ2-5; D ambiguous. V was clipped by 4 bases and J by 0 bases, with 12 bases between them. CDR3 length: 15 residues. Germline V gives CDR1 LNHDA, CDR2 SQIVND (reference sequence). The CDR3 here is CASSNSNSYQETQYF. The CDR3 DNA reads TGTGCCAGTAGTAACTCGAATTCGTACCAAGAGACCCAGTACTTC.

The rearrangement joins TRBV2 to TRBJ2-3; tentatively, D is TRBD1 (5 bases). CDR1 and CDR2 from the germline V gene are SNHLY and FYNNEI. The CDR3 loop spans 14 amino acids. The V end was cut by 3 bases, the J end by 3 bases, with 10 bases between. CDR3 region: CASSDREGTDTQYF. The CDR3 region has the DNA TGTGCCAGCAGTGACAGGGAAGGGACAGATACGCAGTATTTT.

The chain has TRBV5-1 and TRBJ2-1, with D possibly matching TRBD2 (6 bases). Germline V gene sequence: CDR1 SGHRS, CDR2 YFSETQ. V gave up 4 bases and J gave up 10 bases, with 18 bases separating them. There are 14 residues in the CDR3. The CDR3 DNA follows: TGCGCCAGCAGCAACCAACTAGCTCATTGGGAGCAGTTCTTC. The encoded protein is CASSNQLAHWEQFF.